This T cell receptor beta chain was documented in a study of OX40 agonist ivuxolimab in advanced cancers. As for the study in general: Hepatocellular carcinoma, melanoma, renal cell or head and neck cancer was diagnosed in the dose-escalation patients. From roughly 23 to 85 years was the age range, with a mean of 60 years, and roughly 83% were male.

Study findings and constraints: On average, CD8+ T cells showed a greater number of expanded clones than CD4+.

Notes on this clone: Its matching antigen is unknown.

Assay used: immunoSEQ multiplex PCR; TCRdb lists only in-frame clones, some missing. The sample yields some 100,000 clones, 75% to 90% seen once. This TCR came from an adult with an advanced solid tumor such as melanoma, head and neck, liver or kidney cancer. The specimen comprised CD4+ or CD8+ T cells sorted from blood, sampled in a trial of the OX40 agonist ivuxolimab.

The CDR3 reads CASKLGQGSYEQYF. CDR3 nucleotides: TGTGCCAGCAAGTTGGGACAGGGATCCTACGAGCAGTACTTC. The rearrangement links TRBV6-1 to TRBJ2-7; TRBD1 aligns across 9 bases. Germline CDR1 MNHNS, CDR2 SASEGT. There are 14 residues in the CDR3. Trimming cost V 7 bases and J 1 base; bases outside gene matches: 5.